Presented here are 23 T cell receptor beta chains from one specimen sequenced in a study of T cell repertoires in cytomegalovirus infection. Using its own MiXCR run on the reads, TCRdb lists one record per CDR3 protein. The sample lists about 100,000 distinct CDR3 sequences, less than 25% occurring once. What was sequenced was CD8+ T cells from PBMCs. These receptors all come from a human donor in good health (CMV status not recorded). Some clones in this sample may be carry-over from other donors' samples.

The sample holds a few counts of this clonotype. This sequence joins TRBV3-1 and TRBJ2-5, with 8 bases lining up with TRBD1. This CDR3 has 15 amino acids. The germline V gene encodes CDR1 LGHDT and CDR2 YNNKEL (reference sequence). V lost 9 bases, J lost 0 bases, and 9 bases stayed unmatched. In nucleotides, the CDR3 is TGTGCCAGTGTACAGGGGGTTGGGTACCAAGAGACCCAGTACTTC. The encoded protein is CASVQGVGYQETQYF.

This clonotype came up a few times. The chain carries TRBV2 and TRBJ1-4; tentatively, D is TRBD1 (5 bases). Germline V gene sequence: CDR1 SNHLY, CDR2 FYNNEI. This CDR3 region has 15 residues. V was shortened by 7 bases and J by 2 bases, with 14 bases between the two germline ends. The CDR3: CASMERGLTNEKLFF. CDR3 DNA: TGTGCCAGCATGGAGAGGGGTCTTACTAATGAAAAACTGTTTTTT.

V gene TRBV13 combines with J gene TRBJ2-1; TRBD2 is a possible D gene (6 bases). Trimming cost V 3 bases and J 2 bases, with 8 bases left between them. The germline V gene has CDR1 PRHDT and CDR2 FYEKMQ (reference sequence). This CDR3 is 14 amino acids long. CDR3 nucleotide sequence: TGTGCCAGCAGCTTTCGGACTACCTACAATGAGCAGTTCTTC. This translates into CASSFRTTYNEQFF. The whole variable domain, remainder taken from reference TRBV13 and TRBJ2-1, is AAGVIQSPRHLIKEKRETATLKCYPIPRHDTVYWYQQGPGQDPQFLISFYEKMQSDKGSIPDRFSAQQFSDYHSELNMSSLELGDSALYFCASSFRTTYNEQFFGPGTRLTVL.

This chain links TRBV3-1 with TRBJ2-5; perhaps D is TRBD1 or TRBD2 (6 bases each). This CDR3 region has 19 residues. V gave up 1 base and J gave up 3 bases, with 24 bases separating them. CDR1 and CDR2 from the germline V gene are LGHDT and YNNKEL (reference sequence). CDR3 sequence: CASSQAHLKTKRGEETQYF. CDR3 sequence (DNA): TGTGCCAGCAGCCAAGCCCATCTCAAGACAAAAAGGGGGGAAGAGACCCAGTACTTC.

Many counts were recorded for this clonotype. The V and J genes are TRBV7-2 and TRBJ2-7; no clear D gene. Trimming cost V 1 base and J 7 bases, with 14 bases left between them. The CDR3 contains 14 residues. CDR1 is SGHTA, CDR2 FQGNSA, per germline. The CDR3 nucleotides are TGTGCCAGCAGCTTAGGTCCCAGCGCACGGGAGCAGTACTTC. It specifies CASSLGPSAREQYF. Looking up the rest from reference TRBV7-2 and TRBJ2-7 gives the full variable domain: GAGVSQSPSNKVTEKGKDVELRCDPISGHTALYWYRQSLGQGLEFLIYFQGNSAPDKSGLPSDRFSAERTGGSVSTLTIQRTQQEDSAVYLCASSLGPSAREQYFGPGTRLTVT.

This clonotype was recorded many times. The chain carries TRBV7-2 and TRBJ2-3, with 14 bases that match TRBD2. CDR3 length: 18 residues. Trimming removed 6 bases from V and 4 bases from J; junction bases left unmatched: 12. Per the germline V gene, CDR1 is SGHTA and CDR2 is FQGNSA. The CDR3 sequence is CASSSVPTSGGAADTQYF. CDR3 in DNA: TGTGCCAGCAGTTCGGTCCCGACTAGCGGGGGGGCGGCAGATACGCAGTATTTT.

The chain carries TRBV12-3 or TRBV12-4 and TRBJ2-1, with 7 nucleotides matching TRBD1. V was clipped by 5 bases and J by 0 bases; unmatched bases: 7. The CDR3 is 16 amino acids. The CDR3 nucleotides are TGTGCCAGCAGTACTAGACAGGGATACTCCTACAATGAGCAGTTCTTC. Translation: CASSTRQGYSYNEQFF.

The V and J genes are TRBV7-6 and TRBJ2-7; the D gene is possibly TRBD1 (7 bases). The V end lost 5 bases, the J end lost 2 bases, and 19 bases lay between the germline ends. The V gene's germline CDR1 is SGHVS and CDR2 FNYEAQ. This CDR3 has 16 amino acids. The CDR3 sequence: CASSPTPQGGAYEQYF. Here the CDR3 DNA reads TGTGCCAGCAGCCCCACGCCGCAGGGGGGCGCCTACGAGCAGTACTTC.

The chain couples TRBV15 to TRBJ2-2, with a weak D call TRBD2 (7 bases). With 0 bases removed from V and 5 bases from J, the gap between germline ends came to 16 bases. The CDR3 runs 17 residues. Per the germline V gene, CDR1 is LNHNV and CDR2 is YYDKDF (reference sequence). CDR3 residues: CATSREAWGGRTGELFF. The DNA of the CDR3 is TGTGCCACCAGCAGAGAAGCATGGGGGGGCCGAACCGGGGAGCTGTTTTTT.

The genes are TRBV13 and TRBJ2-6, with a weak D call TRBD1 (5 bases). This CDR3 is 16 amino acids long. V was clipped by 2 bases and J by 0 bases, with 8 bases between them. Germline loops: CDR1 PRHDT, CDR2 FYEKMQ (reference sequence). The DNA of the CDR3 is TGTGCCAGCAGCTTAAAGGGGTCCTCTGGGGCCAACGTCCTGACTTTC. It specifies CASSLKGSSGANVLTF.

The rearrangement uses TRBV28 and TRBJ1-5; TRBD1 matches at 9 bases. There are 16 residues in the CDR3. After removal of 6 bases from V and 3 bases from J, the junction contained 9 bases not matched to a gene. Germline CDR1 is MDHEN and CDR2 is SYDVKM. The CDR3 here is CASSTIQGATNQPQHF. The DNA of the CDR3 is TGTGCCAGCAGCACGATACAGGGGGCAACCAATCAGCCCCAGCATTTT.

The chain has TRBV6-1 and TRBJ2-6, with 11 bases identical to TRBD1. V trimming: 7 bases; J trimming: 1 base; junction bases outside the gene matches: 9. This CDR3 contains 18 residues. CDR1 and CDR2 (germline): MNHNS, SASEGT. CDR3 coding DNA: TGTGCCAGCACCTACCTCGGACAGGGGGCGTCTGGGGCCAACGTCCTGACTTTC. Encoded protein: CASTYLGQGASGANVLTF.

This clonotype was detected many times. The chain employs TRBV7-2 and TRBJ1-1; D is uncertain. The V gene's germline CDR1 is SGHTA and CDR2 FQGNSA. Deletions cut 5 bases from V and 4 bases from J, with 5 bases between. This CDR3 is built from 11 residues. CDR3 loop: CASSALTEAFF. The CDR3 DNA reads TGTGCCAGCAGCGCCCTCACTGAAGCTTTCTTT. Using reference TRBV7-2 and TRBJ1-1 for the parts outside the CDR3, the full variable domain is GAGVSQSPSNKVTEKGKDVELRCDPISGHTALYWYRQSLGQGLEFLIYFQGNSAPDKSGLPSDRFSAERTGGSVSTLTIQRTQQEDSAVYLCASSALTEAFFGQGTRLTVV.

A few counts support this clonotype. The rearrangement uses TRBV11-2 and TRBJ1-5, with D uncertain. The V end was cut by 1 base, the J end by 0 bases, with 22 bases between. In germline, CDR1 is SGHAT, CDR2 FQNNGV. The CDR3 runs to 20 residues. The CDR3 DNA reads as TGTGCCAGCAGCTTAGCCCCCAGGCCAGGCCCCAACCATAGCAATCAGCCCCAGCATTTT. It specifies CASSLAPRPGPNHSNQPQHF.

This clonotype appeared many times. This chain uses TRBV7-9 with TRBJ1-5, with D maybe TRBD1 (6 bases). This CDR3 spans 15 amino acids. Trimming removed 4 bases at V and 4 bases at J, with 14 bases between. CDR1 is SEHNR and CDR2 is FQNEAQ in the germline V gene (reference sequence). This chain's CDR3 is CASSSPGGGNQPQHF. In DNA form, the CDR3 reads TGTGCCAGCAGCTCCCCCGGAGGGGGTAATCAGCCCCAGCATTTT.

This clonotype was recorded a few times. The chain carries TRBV7-2 and TRBJ2-7; tentatively, D is TRBD2 (6 bases). V lost 5 bases to trimming and J lost 7 bases, with 9 bases between them. Germline V gene sequence: CDR1 SGHTA, CDR2 FQGNSA. CDR3 size: 11 residues. CDR3: CASSLAGEQYF. Written as DNA, the CDR3 is TGTGCCAGCAGCCTTGCGGGGGAGCAGTACTTC.

This clonotype has just a few counts. The gene calls are TRBV9 and TRBJ2-2; D is perhaps TRBD2 (6 bases). CDR3 length: 14 residues. The V end was cut by 8 bases, the J end by 3 bases, with 14 bases between. Germline lookup yields CDR1 SGDLS and CDR2 YYNGEE. The CDR3 sequence: CARISGTYTGELFF. CDR3 nucleotides: TGTGCCAGGATCTCCGGGACTTACACCGGGGAGCTGTTTTTT.

This rearrangement joins TRBV6-5 to TRBJ2-1; TRBD2 agrees at 9 bases. V trimming: 0 bases; J trimming: 5 bases; junction bases outside the gene matches: 5. Germline V gene lookup returns CDR1 MNHEY and CDR2 SVGAGI. The CDR3 spans 16 residues. The CDR3 is CASSYSFAGGNNEQFF. DNA for the CDR3: TGTGCCAGCAGTTACTCTTTTGCGGGAGGGAACAATGAGCAGTTCTTC.

The table lists this clonotype with a few counts. The chain joins TRBV20-1 to TRBJ2-5, with a possible D match to TRBD1 (7 bases). The CDR3 consists of 14 residues. Trimming took 5 bases from V and 1 from J, leaving 14 bases between them. Per germline, CDR1 DFQATT and CDR2 SNEGSKA (reference sequence). The chain's CDR3 is CSALTQGGQETQYF. For the CDR3, the DNA is TGCAGTGCTCTCACGCAGGGGGGCCAAGAGACCCAGTACTTC.

The genes are TRBV27 and TRBJ2-7; D remains unclear. The V gene's germline CDR1 is MNHEY and CDR2 SMNVEV (reference sequence). The CDR3 totals 13 residues. Trimming cost V 4 bases and J 2 bases, with 9 bases left between them. The CDR3 region is CASSSNRAYEQYF. As DNA, the CDR3 is TGTGCCAGCAGTTCTAACCGGGCCTACGAGCAGTACTTC.

V and J are TRBV29-1 and TRBJ2-1; possible D gene TRBD2, 7 bases. The CDR3 is 12 residues long. The germline V and J ends were trimmed by 3 bases and 8 bases, with 11 bases remaining between them. Germline-derived CDR1 and CDR2 are SQVTM and ANQGSEA. CDR3 DNA: TGCAGCGTTGAGGGGGGGCAAGATGAGCAGTTCTTC. Its protein product is CSVEGGQDEQFF.

The chain links TRBV7-9 to TRBJ1-1; 9 nucleotides match TRBD1. The CDR3 consists of 12 residues. CDR1 SEHNR and CDR2 FQNEAQ come from the germline V gene (reference sequence). V shed 7 bases, J shed 5 bases, and the junction held 2 bases outside the gene matches. The CDR3 nucleotides read TGTGCCAGCACTGACAGGGGGACTGAAGCTTTCTTT. Its translation: CASTDRGTEAFF.

This clonotype was detected a few times. The V gene is TRBV11-2, the J gene TRBJ2-3; D ambiguous. V lost 1 base, J lost 0 bases, and 8 bases lay in between. Germline CDR1 SGHAT, CDR2 FQNNGV. The CDR3 is made up of 15 amino acids. The CDR3 spells CASSLGASSTDTQYF. CDR3 sequence (DNA): TGTGCCAGCAGCTTAGGAGCTTCTAGCACAGATACGCAGTATTTT.